Below, 6 T cell receptor beta chains from the same sample are listed, as sequenced in a study of blood T cell repertoires in COVID-19. Repertoires were generated with immunoSEQ multiplex PCR, while TCRdb's copy carries only in-frame clones and drops some. Here the sample spans approximately 130,000 clones, 70% to 80% being singletons. The sequencing sample was made of peripheral blood. The receptors here all came from a human donor in a cohort sampled during active COVID-19.

The chain is built from TRBV30 and TRBJ2-5, with D perhaps TRBD2 (6 bases). Trimming stripped 0 bases from V and 1 base from J, with 12 bases between. Germline V lookup: CDR1 GTSNPN, CDR2 SVGIG (reference sequence). This CDR3 comprises 15 residues. The DNA for the CDR3 is TGTGCCTGGAGTGTGTGGCAGGGAGGCCAAGAGACCCAGTACTTC. It encodes CAWSVWQGGQETQYF.

This chain uses TRBV28 with TRBJ1-2; 7 bases line up with TRBD1. Germline assignment: CDR1 MDHEN and CDR2 SYDVKM. With 4 bases clipped from V and 2 bases from J, the junction kept 4 bases outside the gene matches. This CDR3 is 14 amino acids long. In nucleotides, the CDR3 is TGTGCCAGCAGTTCCGGGACAGAGAACTATGGCTACACCTTC. Translating gives CASSSGTENYGYTF.

The chain's CDR3 is CASSFSRLGETQYF. The CDR3, as DNA: TGTGCCAGCAGTTTTTCCCGGCTAGGAGAGACCCAGTACTTC. This chain connects TRBV28 to TRBJ2-5; D gene unclear. The CDR3 contains 14 residues. Germline loops: CDR1 MDHEN, CDR2 SYDVKM. Trimming cost V 3 bases and J 4 bases, with 12 bases left between them.

Only a few counts were recorded for this clone. Other DNA sequences in the sample encode the same CDR3. The V gene is TRBV10-3, the J gene TRBJ2-2, with a tentative D call TRBD1 (5 bases). Between the trimmed V and J ends, which lost 0 bases and 5 bases, there was a span of 13 bases. CDR3 length equals 16 residues. Per germline, CDR1 ENHRY and CDR2 SYGVKD. The CDR3 is CAISESGQGSTGELFF. The CDR3 DNA is TGTGCCATCAGTGAGTCGGGTCAGGGTTCAACCGGGGAGCTGTTTTTT.

This rearrangement joins TRBV12-3 or TRBV12-4 to TRBJ1-2; D is undetermined. V was pared by 2 bases and J by 6 bases, with 4 bases between. CDR3 length: 11 residues. The CDR3 here is CASSLSDGYTF. The CDR3 DNA reads TGTGCCAGCAGTTTATCAGATGGCTACACCTTC.

The CDR3 loop reads CASLPLRGTSTDTQYF. The CDR3 nucleotides are TGTGCCAGCCTCCCCCTGAGAGGTACTAGCACAGATACGCAGTATTTT. The chain combines TRBV2 with TRBJ2-3; D uncertain. The V gene lost 8 bases and the J gene lost 0 bases, with 18 bases spanning the gap. The CDR3 totals 16 residues. The germline gives CDR1 SNHLY, CDR2 FYNNEI.